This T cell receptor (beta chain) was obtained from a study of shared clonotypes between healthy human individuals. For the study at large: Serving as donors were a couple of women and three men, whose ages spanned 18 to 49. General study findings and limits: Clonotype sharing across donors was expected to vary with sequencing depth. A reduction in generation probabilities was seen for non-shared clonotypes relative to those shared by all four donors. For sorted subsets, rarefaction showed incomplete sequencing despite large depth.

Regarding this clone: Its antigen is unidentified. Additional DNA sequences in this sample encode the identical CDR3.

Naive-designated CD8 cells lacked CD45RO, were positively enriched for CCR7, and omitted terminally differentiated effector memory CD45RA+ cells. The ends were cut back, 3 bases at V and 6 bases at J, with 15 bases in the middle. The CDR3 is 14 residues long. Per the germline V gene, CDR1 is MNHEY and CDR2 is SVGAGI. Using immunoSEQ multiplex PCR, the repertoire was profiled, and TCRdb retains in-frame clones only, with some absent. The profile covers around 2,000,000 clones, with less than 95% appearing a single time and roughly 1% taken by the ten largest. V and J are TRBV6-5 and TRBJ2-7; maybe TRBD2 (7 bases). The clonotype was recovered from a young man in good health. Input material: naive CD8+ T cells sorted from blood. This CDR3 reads CASSYGGGIGEQYF. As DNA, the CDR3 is TGTGCCAGCAGTTATGGGGGGGGCATAGGCGAGCAGTACTTC.